This T cell receptor (beta chain) came from a study of ipilimumab plus nivolumab after autologous stem cell transplantation. At the level of the study: Typical patient got 5 ipilimumab doses and about eight nivolumab doses (median). The myeloma group: high-risk transplant-naive, or relapse within 3 years after first autologous transplant.

Only in-frame clones appear in the TCRdb table, and some are missing; sequencing was by immunoSEQ multiplex PCR. The sample has roughly 45,000 clones, roughly 84% seen once. Regarding this clone: Antigen unknown.

The germline V gene encodes CDR1 SGHNT and CDR2 YYREEE (reference sequence). The CDR3 covers 16 residues. The ends lost 0 bases at V and 0 bases at J; junction bases unmatched: 3. Findings and limits, study-wide: The authors say TCR, Treg and microbiome findings warrant further study.

Sample: PBMCs, taken in a trial of ipilimumab plus nivolumab as post-transplant consolidation. The source is a male donor with multiple myeloma. The rearrangement links TRBV5-4 to TRBJ2-3, with TRBD2 identical over 8 bases. The DNA of the CDR3 is TGTGCCAGCAGCTTGGGTCTAGCGGGTAGCACAGATACGCAGTATTTT. Translation: CASSLGLAGSTDTQYF.